This T cell receptor (beta chain) was profiled in a study of identical twins. General study results and limits: There was more out-of-frame TCR alpha sharing in monozygotic twins than models estimated.

A note on this clonotype: Its specificity is not known.

The CDR3 is made up of 16 amino acids. Trimming shortened V by 5 bases and J by 9 bases, and 24 bases separated the two germline ends. Per the germline V gene, CDR1 is LNHNV and CDR2 is YYDKDF (reference sequence). Via MiXCR, TCRdb re-called the 5' RACE reads, giving one row per CDR3 protein. The sample has roughly 240,000 distinct CDR3 sequences; roughly 7% are singletons. This sample was also put to use in a study of yellow fever vaccine responses in identical twins. That source adds: Reported findings indicate that twins' vaccine T cell responses seemed partially convergent, partially personalized.

What was sequenced was memory (CD45RO+) T cells sorted from blood. The origin of this receptor is a woman aged 18-35 years in good health. This chain uses TRBV15 with TRBJ2-3; D uncertain. The CDR3 protein is CATSGRPLTSLRTQYF. CDR3 in DNA: TGTGCCACCAGCGGCCGTCCTCTAACGTCCCTGAGGACGCAGTATTTT.